Each of the 15 T cell receptor beta chains below was sequenced from the same sample in a study of technical replicates of blood from a handful of donors. Sequenced by immunoSEQ multiplex PCR; TCRdb stores in-frame clones only, minus some. The table has about 14,000 clones, around 80% seen once; the top ten hold 12%. The sequenced material came from PBMCs. Receptors originate from a human donor in good health.

The DNA of the CDR3 is TGTGCCAGTAGTATTCTACAGGGGGGATACAATGAGCAGTTCTTC. Amino acid sequence: CASSILQGGYNEQFF. The chain has TRBV19 and TRBJ2-1; TRBD1 agrees at 8 bases. Trimming took 3 bases from V and 4 from J; bases not matched to a gene: 5. Germline loops: CDR1 LNHDA, CDR2 SQIVND (reference sequence). The CDR3 length is 15 residues.

V and J are TRBV6-4 and TRBJ1-5; D ambiguous. Between the trimmed V and J ends, which lost 5 bases and 0 bases, there was a span of 5 bases. CDR1 MRHNA and CDR2 SNTAGT come from the germline V gene. CDR3 length: 13 amino acids. The CDR3 DNA reads as TGTGCCAGCAGTACAAATAGCAATCAGCCCCAGCATTTT. As protein: CASSTNSNQPQHF.

The rearrangement joins TRBV6-5 to TRBJ2-3; D remains unclear. The CDR3 sequence is 15 residues long. Trimming removed 0 bases at V and 0 bases at J, with 7 bases between. Germline loops: CDR1 MNHEY, CDR2 SVGAGI. Here the CDR3 DNA reads TGTGCCAGCAGTTACTCGAGGCCTAGCACAGATACGCAGTATTTT. It specifies CASSYSRPSTDTQYF.

The V and J genes are TRBV13 and TRBJ1-5, with D perhaps matching TRBD1 (5 bases). The CDR3 extends over 15 amino acids. Trimming cost V 0 bases and J 8 bases, with 14 bases left between them. Germline CDR1 PRHDT, CDR2 FYEKMQ (reference sequence). The CDR3 sequence is CASSLGPGGDEPQHF. Here the CDR3 DNA reads TGTGCCAGCAGCTTAGGGCCGGGGGGAGACGAGCCCCAGCATTTT.

V gene TRBV7-9 combines with J gene TRBJ1-2; TRBD1 is a possible D gene (6 bases). The V end was cut by 4 bases, the J end by 3 bases, with 6 bases between. This CDR3 comprises 12 residues. CDR1 and CDR2 from the germline V gene are SEHNR and FQNEAQ (reference sequence). CDR3 protein: CASSWTDYGYTF. The CDR3 DNA reads TGTGCCAGCAGCTGGACAGACTATGGCTACACCTTC.

V is TRBV28 and J is TRBJ2-1; 9 nucleotides agree with TRBD1. V dropped 3 bases and J dropped 10; count of bases not matched to a gene: 10. This CDR3 is 15 amino acids long. Germline V gene sequence: CDR1 MDHEN, CDR2 SYDVKM. CDR3 DNA: TGTGCCAGCAGTTTCACCGGGACAGGGAGGCCCGAGCAGTTCTTC. Translated: CASSFTGTGRPEQFF. Full variable domain (remainder filled in from reference TRBV28 and TRBJ2-1): DVKVTQSSRYLVKRTGEKVFLECVQDMDHENMFWYRQDPGLGLRLIYFSYDVKMKEKGDIPEGYSVSREKKERFSLILESASTNQTSMYLCASSFTGTGRPEQFFGPGTRLTVL.

V is TRBV7-2 and J is TRBJ2-5, with 9 bases lining up with TRBD2. Germline V gene data show CDR1 as SGHTA and CDR2 as FQGNSA. V lost 0 bases to trimming and J lost 5 bases; unmatched junction nucleotides: 10. The CDR3 is 17 residues long. The CDR3 sequence: CASSLAGTSWVGETQYF. DNA of the CDR3: TGTGCCAGCAGCTTAGCCGGGACTAGCTGGGTGGGGGAGACCCAGTACTTC.

J is TRBJ2-1 and V is TRBV15; 10 positions agree with TRBD1. V was clipped by 0 bases and J by 5 bases; unmatched bases: 10. The length of the CDR3 is 18 residues. Germline V gene data show CDR1 as LNHNV and CDR2 as YYDKDF (reference sequence). The CDR3 here is CATSRDRLGTGADNEQFF. The CDR3 DNA follows: TGTGCCACCAGCAGAGATCGCTTAGGGACAGGGGCCGACAATGAGCAGTTCTTC.

This clone has just one count. V and J are TRBV29-1 and TRBJ2-3; a weak D match, TRBD1 (6 bases). Per germline, CDR1 SQVTM and CDR2 ANQGSEA. This CDR3 is built from 14 residues. V was clipped by 6 bases and J by 2 bases, with 15 bases between them. As DNA, the CDR3 is TGCAGCGTCGATTTAACAGGGTACACAGATACGCAGTATTTT. Protein: CSVDLTGYTDTQYF.

The chain carries TRBV19 and TRBJ2-7; 7 nucleotides match TRBD1. J was trimmed by 4 bases and V by 5 bases; bases with no gene match: 11. Germline values: CDR1 LNHDA, CDR2 SQIVND (reference sequence). The CDR3 loop spans 15 amino acids. Here the CDR3 reads CASSPAGGNRYEQYF. The CDR3 DNA reads as TGTGCCAGTAGTCCAGCAGGGGGTAATCGGTACGAGCAGTACTTC.

The CDR3, as DNA: TGTGCCAGCCAGAAAGGGAGCTCCTACGAGCAGTACTTC. Translated, it gives CASQKGSSYEQYF. The chain carries TRBV5-4 and TRBJ2-7, with a tentative D call TRBD2 (5 bases). The length of the CDR3 is 13 residues. Germline V gene sequence: CDR1 SGHNT, CDR2 YYREEE (reference sequence). Trimming removed 7 bases from V and 0 bases from J, with 11 bases in between. Supplemented by reference TRBV5-4 and TRBJ2-7, the full variable domain reads ETGVTQSPTHLIKTRGQQVTLRCSSQSGHNTVSWYQQALGQGPQFIFQYYREEENGRGNFPPRFSGLQFPNYSSELNVNALELDDSALYLCASQKGSSYEQYFGPGTRLTVT.

This sequence joins TRBV10-3 and TRBJ2-7; 8 bases align to TRBD1. Germline trimming cut 6 bases from V and 3 bases from J; bases unmatched to any gene: 7. This CDR3 spans 14 amino acids. The germline V gene has CDR1 ENHRY and CDR2 SYGVKD. CDR3 nucleotide sequence: TGTGCCATCAGAAACGGACAGGGAGGCTACGAGCAGTACTTC. This encodes CAIRNGQGGYEQYF.

In this sample, this clone turned up once. The J gene is TRBJ2-5, the V gene TRBV14, with 8 nucleotides matching TRBD2. The length of the CDR3 is 14 residues. Germline lookup yields CDR1 SGHDN and CDR2 FVKESK. V lost 6 bases, J lost 5 bases, and 8 bases stayed unmatched. CDR3 DNA: TGTGCCAGCAGTCGCGGGAGGACCGGGGAGACCCAGTACTTC. Amino acids: CASSRGRTGETQYF. Filled out from reference TRBV14 and TRBJ2-5, the complete variable domain reads EAGVTQFPSHSVIEKGQTVTLRCDPISGHDNLYWYRRVMGKEIKFLLHFVKESKQDESGMPNNRFLAERTGGTYSTLKVQPAELEDSGVYFCASSRGRTGETQYFGPGTRLLVL.

The CDR3 DNA reads TGCGCCAGCAGCTTTGGGACTAGCGGGGGGAAAGAGACCCAGTACTTC. It is translated as CASSFGTSGGKETQYF. The rearrangement joins TRBV5-1 to TRBJ2-5; 15 nucleotides line up with TRBD2. This CDR3 has 16 residues. Per germline, CDR1 SGHRS and CDR2 YFSETQ. V shed 2 bases, J shed 3 bases, and the junction held 2 bases outside the gene matches. Full variable domain (outside the CDR3, taken from reference TRBV5-1 and TRBJ2-5): KAGVTQTPRYLIKTRGQQVTLSCSPISGHRSVSWYQQTPGQGLQFLFEYFSETQRNKGNFPGRFSGRQFSNSRSEMNVSTLELGDSALYLCASSFGTSGGKETQYFGPGTRLLVL.

This chain uses TRBV19 with TRBJ2-1; TRBD2 is a possible D gene (6 bases). Per the germline V gene, CDR1 is LNHDA and CDR2 is SQIVND (reference sequence). CDR3 length: 16 residues. V lost 3 bases and J lost 4, with 16 bases in between. The DNA of the CDR3 is TGTGCCAGTAGTATCAGGGCAGCGGGCGATTACAATGAGCAGTTCTTC. Translating gives CASSIRAAGDYNEQFF.